This entry concerns a single T cell receptor beta chain. The method was immunoSEQ multiplex PCR; TCRdb's version includes in-frame clones alone and lacks a portion of them. The table shows about 400,000 clones, with roughly 91% occurring only once. This sample was taken from a study of blood T cell repertoires in COVID-19. This CDR3 spans 13 amino acids. Germline V gives CDR1 MGHDK, CDR2 SYGVNS. Trimming took 4 bases from V and 4 from J; bases not matched to a gene: 3. The TCR was taken from a woman between 25 and 40 years old with acute or convalescent COVID-19. V usage is TRBV25-1 and J usage is TRBJ1-2; TRBD1 agrees at 7 bases. Sequencing input: peripheral blood. Written as DNA, the CDR3 is TGTGCCAGCAGTGGGGGACAGTTCTATGGCTACACCTTC. As protein: CASSGGQFYGYTF.